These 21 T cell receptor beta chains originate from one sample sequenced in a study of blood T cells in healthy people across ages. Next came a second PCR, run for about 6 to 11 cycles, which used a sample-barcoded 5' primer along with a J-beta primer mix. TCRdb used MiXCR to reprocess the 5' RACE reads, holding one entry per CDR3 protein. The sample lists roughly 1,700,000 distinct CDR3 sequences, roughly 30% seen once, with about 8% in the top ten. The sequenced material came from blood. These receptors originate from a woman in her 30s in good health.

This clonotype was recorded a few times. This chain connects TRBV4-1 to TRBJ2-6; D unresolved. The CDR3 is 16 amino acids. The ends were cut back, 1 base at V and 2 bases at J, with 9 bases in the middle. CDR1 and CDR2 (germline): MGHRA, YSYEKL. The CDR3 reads CASSQAGFPGANVLTF. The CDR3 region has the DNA TGCGCCAGCAGCCAAGCGGGTTTTCCTGGGGCCAACGTCCTGACTTTC.

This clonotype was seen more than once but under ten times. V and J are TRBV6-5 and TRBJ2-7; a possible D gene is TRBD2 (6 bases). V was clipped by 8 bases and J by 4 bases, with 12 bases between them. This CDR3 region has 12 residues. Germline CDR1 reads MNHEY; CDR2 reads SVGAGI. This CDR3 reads CASRDSNYEQYF. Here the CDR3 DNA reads TGTGCCAGCCGGGACTCCAATTACGAGCAGTACTTC.

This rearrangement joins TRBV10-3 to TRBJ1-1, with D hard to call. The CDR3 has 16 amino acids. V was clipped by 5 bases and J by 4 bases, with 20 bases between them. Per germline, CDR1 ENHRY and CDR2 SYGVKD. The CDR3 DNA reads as TGTGCCATCAGTCCTCACGTTGGGGTAGTGGGCACTGAAGCTTTCTTT. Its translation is CAISPHVGVVGTEAFF.

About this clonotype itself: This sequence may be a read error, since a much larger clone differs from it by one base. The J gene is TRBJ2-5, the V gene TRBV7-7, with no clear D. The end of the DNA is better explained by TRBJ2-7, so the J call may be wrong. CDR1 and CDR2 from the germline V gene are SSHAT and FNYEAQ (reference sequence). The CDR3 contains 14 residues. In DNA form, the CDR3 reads TGTGCCGGCAGCTTGAACGAACAATCCTACGAGCAGTACTTC. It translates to CAGSLNEQSYEQYF.

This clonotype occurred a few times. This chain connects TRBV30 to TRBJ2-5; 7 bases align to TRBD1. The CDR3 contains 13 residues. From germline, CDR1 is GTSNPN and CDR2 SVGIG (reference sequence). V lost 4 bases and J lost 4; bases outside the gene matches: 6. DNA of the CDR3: TGTGCCTGGAATCCGACAGGGAGAGAGACCCAGTACTTC. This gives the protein CAWNPTGRETQYF.

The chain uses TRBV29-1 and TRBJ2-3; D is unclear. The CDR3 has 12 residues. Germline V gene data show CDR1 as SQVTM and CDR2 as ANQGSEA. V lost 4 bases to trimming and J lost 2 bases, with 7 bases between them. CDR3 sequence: CSVGSYTDTQYF. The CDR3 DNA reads TGCAGCGTTGGGTCCTACACAGATACGCAGTATTTT.

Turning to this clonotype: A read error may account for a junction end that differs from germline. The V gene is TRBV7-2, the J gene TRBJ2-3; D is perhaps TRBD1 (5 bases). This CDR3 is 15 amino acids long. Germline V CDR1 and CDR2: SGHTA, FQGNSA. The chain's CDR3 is CANSLVAGSTDTQYF. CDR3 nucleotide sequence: TGTGCCAACAGCTTAGTGGCAGGGAGCACAGATACGCAGTATTTT.

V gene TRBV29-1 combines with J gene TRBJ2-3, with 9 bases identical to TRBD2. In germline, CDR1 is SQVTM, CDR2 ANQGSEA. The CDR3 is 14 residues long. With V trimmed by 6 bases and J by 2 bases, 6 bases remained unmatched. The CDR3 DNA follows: TGCAGCGTCTCAATAGCGGGAGACACAGATACGCAGTATTTT. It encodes CSVSIAGDTDTQYF.

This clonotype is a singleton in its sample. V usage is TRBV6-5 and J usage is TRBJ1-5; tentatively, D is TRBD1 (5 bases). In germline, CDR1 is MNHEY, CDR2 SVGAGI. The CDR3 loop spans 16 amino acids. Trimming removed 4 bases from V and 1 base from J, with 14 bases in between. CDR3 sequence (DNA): TGTGCCAGCAGTTGCGACAGATCAGGAAGCAATCAGCCCCAGCATTTT. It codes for CASSCDRSGSNQPQHF.

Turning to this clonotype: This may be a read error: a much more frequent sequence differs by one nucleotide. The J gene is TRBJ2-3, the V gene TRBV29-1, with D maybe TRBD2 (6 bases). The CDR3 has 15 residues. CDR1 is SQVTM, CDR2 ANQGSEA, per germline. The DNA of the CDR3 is TGCAGCGTAGTCTTAGCGGAAAGTAGCACAGGTACGCAGTATTTT. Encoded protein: CSVVLAESSTGTQYF.

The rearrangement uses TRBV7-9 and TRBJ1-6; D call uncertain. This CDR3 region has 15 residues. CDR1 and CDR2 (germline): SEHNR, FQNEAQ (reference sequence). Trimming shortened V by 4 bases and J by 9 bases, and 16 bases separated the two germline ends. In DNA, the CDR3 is TGTGCCAGCAGCTCATCTGGCTATCCCGTTTCACCCCTCCACTTT. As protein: CASSSSGYPVSPLHF.

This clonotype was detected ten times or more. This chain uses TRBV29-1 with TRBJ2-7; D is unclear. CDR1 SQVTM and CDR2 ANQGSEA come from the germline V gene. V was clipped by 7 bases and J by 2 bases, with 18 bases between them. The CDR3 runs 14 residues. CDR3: CSAAIPGRTYEQYF. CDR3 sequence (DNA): TGCAGCGCCGCCATCCCAGGTCGAACCTACGAGCAGTACTTC.

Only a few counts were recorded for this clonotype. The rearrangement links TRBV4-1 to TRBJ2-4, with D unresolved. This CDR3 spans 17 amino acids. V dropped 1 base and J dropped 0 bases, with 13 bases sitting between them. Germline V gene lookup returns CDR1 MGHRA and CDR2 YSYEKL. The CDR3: CASSQVGARLAKNIQYF. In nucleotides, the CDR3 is TGCGCCAGCAGCCAAGTGGGCGCTCGGCTAGCCAAAAACATTCAGTACTTC.

CDR3 sequence (DNA): TGTGCCAGCACTACTCACCGGGGCAGGCATACCACCGGGCGGACGGAAGGCTACACCTTC. This encodes CASTTHRGRHTTGRTEGYTF. V and J are TRBV12-3 or TRBV12-4 and TRBJ1-2; a possible D gene is TRBD1 (5 bases). The CDR3 is 20 residues long. Trimming removed 7 bases from V and 8 bases from J, with 38 bases in between.

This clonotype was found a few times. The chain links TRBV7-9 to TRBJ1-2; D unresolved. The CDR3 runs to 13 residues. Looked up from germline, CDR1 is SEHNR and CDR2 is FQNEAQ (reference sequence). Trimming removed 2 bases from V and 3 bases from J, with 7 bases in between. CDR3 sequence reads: CASSLPTYYGYTF. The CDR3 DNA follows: TGTGCCAGCAGCTTACCTACATACTATGGCTACACCTTC.

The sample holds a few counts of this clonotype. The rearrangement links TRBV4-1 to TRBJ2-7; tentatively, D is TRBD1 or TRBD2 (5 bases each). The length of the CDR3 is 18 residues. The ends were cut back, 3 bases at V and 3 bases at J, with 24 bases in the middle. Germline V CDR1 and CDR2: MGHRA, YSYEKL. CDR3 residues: CASSHPSGTSIIDYEQYF. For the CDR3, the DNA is TGCGCCAGCAGCCACCCCTCCGGGACGTCGATTATAGACTACGAGCAGTACTTC.

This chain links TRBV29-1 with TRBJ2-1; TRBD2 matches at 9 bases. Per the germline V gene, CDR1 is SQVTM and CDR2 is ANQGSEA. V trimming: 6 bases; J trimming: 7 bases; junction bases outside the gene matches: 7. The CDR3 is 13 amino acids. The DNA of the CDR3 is TGCAGCGTAGGGGCTAGCGGGACAAATGAGCAGTTCTTC. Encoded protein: CSVGASGTNEQFF.

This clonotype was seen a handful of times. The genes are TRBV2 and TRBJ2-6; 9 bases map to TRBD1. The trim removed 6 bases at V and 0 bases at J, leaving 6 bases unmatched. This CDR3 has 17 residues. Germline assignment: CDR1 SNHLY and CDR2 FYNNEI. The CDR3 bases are TGTGCCAGCAGACAACAGGGGGCTCACTCTGGGGCCAACGTCCTGACTTTC. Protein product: CASRQQGAHSGANVLTF.

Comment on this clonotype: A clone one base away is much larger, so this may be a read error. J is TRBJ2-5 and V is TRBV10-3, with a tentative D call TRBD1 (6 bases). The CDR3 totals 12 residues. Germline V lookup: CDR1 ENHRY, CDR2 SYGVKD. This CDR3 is CATGTGQEAQYF. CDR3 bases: TGTGCCACCGGAACAGGGCAAGAGGCCCAGTACTTC.

The CDR3 spells CASSLGGGVDEQFF. The DNA of the CDR3 is TGCGCCAGCAGCTTGGGTGGCGGCGTCGATGAGCAGTTCTTC. The chain employs TRBV5-1 and TRBJ2-1, with D uncertain. CDR3 size: 14 residues. Trimming pared 0 bases from V and 8 bases from J, leaving 12 bases between. Germline CDR1 SGHRS, CDR2 YFSETQ.

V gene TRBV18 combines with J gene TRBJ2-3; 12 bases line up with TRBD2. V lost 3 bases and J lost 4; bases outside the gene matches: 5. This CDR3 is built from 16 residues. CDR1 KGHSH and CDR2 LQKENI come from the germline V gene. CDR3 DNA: TGTGCCAGCTCACCGACTAGCGGGAGTACATCAGATACGCAGTATTTT. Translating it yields CASSPTSGSTSDTQYF.